One TCR beta chain is described in this entry. As yet, its antigen is unknown. V was clipped by 4 bases and J by 3 bases, with 13 bases between them. The CDR3 runs 15 residues. Germline V CDR1 and CDR2: MGHRA, YSYEKL. The source of the sample is a study of OX40 agonist ivuxolimab in advanced cancers. Study summary: Among those enrolled, mean age was approximately 62 years (range about 23 to 79) and about 79% were male. Partial responses were achieved by three patients: one hepatocellular carcinoma, two cutaneous melanoma.

Exclusion of a patient followed from autoimmune disease history or systemic immunosuppression. Findings and caveats of the study: Fewer expanded clones were found on average in CD4+ than in CD8+ T cells.

Clones were sequenced by immunoSEQ multiplex PCR, and TCRdb holds only the in-frame ones, with some missing. The sample consists of about 13,000 clones, approximately 84% of them appearing once. This specimen was CD4+ or CD8+ T cells sorted from blood, taken in a trial of the OX40 agonist ivuxolimab. This chain links TRBV4-1 with TRBJ1-5; D unclear. The sequence was obtained from an adult with an advanced solid tumor such as melanoma, head and neck, liver or kidney cancer. Here the CDR3 DNA reads TGCGCCAGCAGCCCGAGAGGGTACCTCAATCAGCCCCAGCATTTT. Its translation is CASSPRGYLNQPQHF.